The source of this T cell receptor (beta chain) is a study of response to subunit inactivated influenza vaccine. Study-level results: It was the authors' suggestion that each seasonal influenza vaccination recruits few new T cells.

Using its own MiXCR run on the RT-PCR reads, TCRdb lists one record per CDR3 protein. The sample has some 850,000 distinct CDR3 sequences, approximately 17% seen once. This clonotype turned up a few times. Its antigen is not known. CDR3 length: 15 residues. With V trimmed by 3 bases and J by 8 bases, 7 bases remained unmatched. The sequence came from a man aged 50 to 60 who received an inactivated influenza vaccine. The J gene is TRBJ2-1, the V gene TRBV12-3 or TRBV12-4; 10 positions match TRBD2. The material was PBMCs from blood, obtained less than 6 days after vaccination. CDR3 residues: CASSLSSGRAHEQFF. The CDR3 DNA reads TGTGCCAGCAGTTTGTCAAGCGGGAGGGCCCATGAGCAGTTCTTC.